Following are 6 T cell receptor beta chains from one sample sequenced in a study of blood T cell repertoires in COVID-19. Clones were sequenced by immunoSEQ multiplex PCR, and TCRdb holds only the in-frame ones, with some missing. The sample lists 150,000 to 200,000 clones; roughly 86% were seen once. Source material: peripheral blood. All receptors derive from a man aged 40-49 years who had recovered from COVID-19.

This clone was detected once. The CDR3 nucleotides read TGTGCCAGCTCACGACAGGGGATATACCAAGAGACCCAGTACTTC. This translates into CASSRQGIYQETQYF. This sequence joins TRBV18 and TRBJ2-5; 8 nucleotides line up with TRBD1. The CDR3 runs to 15 residues. V shed 4 bases and J 0 bases; nucleotides not matched to a gene: 4. Germline lookup yields CDR1 KGHSH and CDR2 LQKENI.

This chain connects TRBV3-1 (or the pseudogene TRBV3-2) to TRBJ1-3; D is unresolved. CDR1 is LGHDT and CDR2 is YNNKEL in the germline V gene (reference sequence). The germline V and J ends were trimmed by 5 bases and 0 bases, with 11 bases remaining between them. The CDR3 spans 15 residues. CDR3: CASSSGFNSGNTIYF. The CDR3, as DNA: TGTGCCAGCAGCAGCGGGTTCAACTCTGGAAACACCATATATTTT.

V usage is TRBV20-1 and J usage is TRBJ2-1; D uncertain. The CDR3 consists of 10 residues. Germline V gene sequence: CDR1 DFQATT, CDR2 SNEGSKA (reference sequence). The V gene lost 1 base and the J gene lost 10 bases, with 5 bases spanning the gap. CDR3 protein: CSARGAEQFF. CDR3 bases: TGCAGTGCTAGAGGGGCAGAGCAGTTCTTC.

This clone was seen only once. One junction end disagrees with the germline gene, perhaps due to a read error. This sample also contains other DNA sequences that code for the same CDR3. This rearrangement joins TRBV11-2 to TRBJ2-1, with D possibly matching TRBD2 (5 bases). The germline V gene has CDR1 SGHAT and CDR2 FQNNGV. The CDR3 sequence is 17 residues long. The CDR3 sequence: CASSLGERVYSYNEQFF. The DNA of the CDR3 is TGTGCTAGCAGCTTAGGCGAGAGGGTGTACTCCTACAATGAGCAGTTCTTC.

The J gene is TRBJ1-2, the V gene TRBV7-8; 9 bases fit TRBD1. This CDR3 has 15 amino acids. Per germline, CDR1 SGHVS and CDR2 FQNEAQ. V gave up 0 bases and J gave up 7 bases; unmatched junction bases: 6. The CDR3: CASSLALRQGVGYTF. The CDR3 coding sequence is TGTGCCAGCAGCTTAGCGCTGCGACAGGGGGTTGGCTACACCTTC. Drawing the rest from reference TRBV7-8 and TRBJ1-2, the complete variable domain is GAGVSQSPRYKVAKRGQDVALRCDPISGHVSLFWYQQALGQGPEFLTYFQNEAQLDKSGLPSDRFFAERPEGSVSTLKIQRTQQEDSAVYLCASSLALRQGVGYTFGSGTRLTVV.

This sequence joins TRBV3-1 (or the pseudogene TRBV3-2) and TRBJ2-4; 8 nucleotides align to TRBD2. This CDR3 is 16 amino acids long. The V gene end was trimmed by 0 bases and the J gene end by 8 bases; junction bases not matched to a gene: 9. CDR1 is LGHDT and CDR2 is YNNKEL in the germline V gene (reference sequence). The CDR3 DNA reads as TGTGCCAGCAGCCAAGAAGGAACGGGGGGGAGGTACATTCAGTACTTC. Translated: CASSQEGTGGRYIQYF.